These 18 T cell receptor beta chains share one sample of origin, sequenced in a study of T cell responses to AZD1222 COVID-19 vaccine. The data were produced by immunoSEQ multiplex PCR, yet TCRdb's version contains in-frame clones alone and is incomplete. This sample has some 66,000 clones, with roughly 87% found just once. The source material was peripheral blood, sampled on day 0 of AZD1222 vaccination. These receptors originate from an adult in good health.

This chain joins TRBV2 and TRBJ2-3, with TRBD2 matching 9 bases. Germline loops: CDR1 SNHLY, CDR2 FYNNEI. J was trimmed by 4 bases and V by 4 bases; bases with no gene match: 6. This CDR3 is 15 amino acids long. The CDR3 DNA sequence: TGTGCCAGCAGTGTACGGCGGGAGGGCGCAGATACGCAGTATTTT. Its translation is CASSVRREGADTQYF.

The genes are TRBV20-1 and TRBJ2-7; weak D call: TRBD2 (6 bases). Germline assignment: CDR1 DFQATT and CDR2 SNEGSKA (reference sequence). The CDR3 is 14 residues long. V was trimmed by 3 bases and J by 2 bases, leaving 14 bases between them. In nucleotides, the CDR3 is TGCAGTGCTAGTTCGCGCCTAGCGACCTACGAGCAGTACTTC. Translation: CSASSRLATYEQYF.

J is TRBJ2-7 and V is TRBV5-6; D may be TRBD2 (5 bases). The germline V and J ends were trimmed by 5 bases and 0 bases, with 18 bases remaining between them. The CDR3 is 16 amino acids. Germline V CDR1 and CDR2: SGHDT, YYEEEE. The CDR3 is CASRSRAGLSSYEQYF. The CDR3 DNA follows: TGTGCCAGCAGGTCTCGGGCGGGTCTAAGCTCCTACGAGCAGTACTTC.

V and J are TRBV7-8 and TRBJ1-1, with D perhaps TRBD1 (5 bases). CDR3 length equals 15 residues. Between the trimmed V and J ends, which lost 3 bases and 1 base, there was a span of 12 bases. The V gene's germline CDR1 is SGHVS and CDR2 FQNEAQ. The CDR3 loop is CASSFRGITNTEAFF. CDR3 sequence (DNA): TGTGCCAGCAGCTTCCGGGGCATTACGAACACTGAAGCTTTCTTT.

The chain combines TRBV19 with TRBJ1-6; TRBD1 agrees at 7 bases. CDR3 length equals 15 residues. CDR1 is LNHDA, CDR2 SQIVND, per germline (reference sequence). The ends lost 1 base at V and 6 bases at J; junction bases unmatched: 3. CDR3 sequence: CASSIGDRVNSPLHF. DNA of the CDR3: TGTGCCAGTAGTATAGGCGACAGGGTTAATTCACCCCTCCACTTT.

The chain has TRBV7-2 and TRBJ1-4; D unresolved. Trimming stripped 5 bases from V and 5 bases from J, with 9 bases between. The CDR3 spans 13 residues. Looked up from germline, CDR1 is SGHTA and CDR2 is FQGNSA. CDR3 sequence: CASSVELNEKLFF. Written as DNA, the CDR3 is TGTGCCAGCAGCGTCGAGTTAAATGAAAAACTGTTTTTT.

CDR3 loop: CASSTGVGGGNTEAFF. The CDR3 nucleotides read TGTGCCAGCAGCACAGGCGTAGGAGGGGGGAACACTGAAGCTTTCTTT. The chain uses TRBV7-9 and TRBJ1-1; possibly TRBD1 for D (6 bases). The CDR3 runs to 16 residues. V was shortened by 5 bases and J by 1 base, with 17 bases between the two germline ends. CDR1 and CDR2 from the germline V gene are SEHNR and FQNEAQ (reference sequence).

The chain carries TRBV7-2 and TRBJ1-5, with D perhaps TRBD1 (5 bases). V was clipped by 1 base and J by 1 base, with 17 bases between them. CDR1 and CDR2 (germline): SGHTA, FQGNSA. The CDR3 loop spans 18 amino acids. The CDR3 reads CASSLEGPPGGSNQPQHF. CDR3 DNA: TGTGCCAGCAGCTTAGAGGGGCCCCCGGGGGGGAGCAATCAGCCCCAGCATTTT.

The chain joins TRBV18 to TRBJ1-6; unclear D gene. The V gene's germline CDR1 is KGHSH and CDR2 LQKENI. This CDR3 has 15 amino acids. V lost 5 bases and J 9 bases, leaving 17 bases between the germline ends. CDR3 in amino acids: CASSSSSGRSSPLHF. In DNA, the CDR3 is TGTGCCAGCTCATCTTCATCGGGCCGAAGTTCACCCCTCCACTTT.

The rearrangement uses TRBV6-1 and TRBJ2-1; 7 nucleotides agree with TRBD1. Germline assignment: CDR1 MNHNS and CDR2 SASEGT. V lost 3 bases and J lost 5; bases outside the gene matches: 7. This CDR3 is built from 15 residues. Here the CDR3 reads CASSDGSGTDNEQFF. In DNA form, the CDR3 reads TGTGCCAGCAGTGATGGGTCCGGGACAGACAATGAGCAGTTCTTC.

The chain links TRBV20-1 to TRBJ2-3; no clear D gene. The CDR3 is 11 amino acids. Trimming removed 7 bases at V and 5 bases at J, with 10 bases between. Per germline, CDR1 DFQATT and CDR2 SNEGSKA (reference sequence). The CDR3 DNA sequence: TGCAGTGTTGAATCGGGAGATACGCAGTATTTT. The encoded protein is CSVESGDTQYF.

V gene TRBV4-1 combines with J gene TRBJ2-3; D gene unclear. Germline assignment: CDR1 MGHRA and CDR2 YSYEKL. V lost 3 bases and J lost 1, with 14 bases in between. The CDR3 totals 16 residues. CDR3 region: CASSHLGRARTDTQYF. The CDR3 DNA follows: TGCGCCAGCAGCCACCTCGGGCGAGCCCGCACAGATACGCAGTATTTT.

The chain couples TRBV5-1 to TRBJ2-1; 11 bases are shared with TRBD2. The CDR3 spans 16 residues. V dropped 0 bases and J dropped 5; count of bases not matched to a gene: 4. Germline V gene sequence: CDR1 SGHRS, CDR2 YFSETQ. CDR3 sequence reads: CASSLAKLAGDNEQFF. The DNA for the CDR3 is TGCGCCAGCAGCTTGGCCAAACTAGCGGGAGACAATGAGCAGTTCTTC.

This chain joins TRBV5-1 and TRBJ1-6; unclear D gene. Per the germline V gene, CDR1 is SGHRS and CDR2 is YFSETQ. This CDR3 comprises 16 residues. Trimming shortened V by 0 bases and J by 0 bases, and 7 bases separated the two germline ends. CDR3 DNA: TGCGCCAGCAGCTTGGACGGTAACTCCTATAATTCACCCCTCCACTTT. Translating gives CASSLDGNSYNSPLHF.

In this sample, this clone turned up once. In DNA form, the CDR3 reads TGTGCCAGCACCGACAAGGACAGGGCTAACTATGGCTACACCTTC. This sequence encodes CASTDKDRANYGYTF. The rearrangement links TRBV5-4 to TRBJ1-2, with TRBD1 identical over 8 bases. The CDR3 has 15 residues. Germline V gene sequence: CDR1 SGHNT, CDR2 YYREEE (reference sequence). Trimming at V came to 6 bases and at J to 0 bases, leaving 7 bases not matched to a gene.

This chain connects TRBV19 to TRBJ2-3, with 10 nucleotides matching TRBD2. The germline V gene encodes CDR1 LNHDA and CDR2 SQIVND (reference sequence). The length of the CDR3 is 16 residues. V gave up 10 bases and J gave up 2 bases; unmatched junction bases: 12. The CDR3 loop is CATSPLLAGATDTQYF. The CDR3 region has the DNA TGTGCCACCTCCCCCCTTCTAGCGGGAGCCACAGATACGCAGTATTTT.

This sequence joins TRBV5-1 and TRBJ1-2; 10 bases are shared with TRBD1. CDR1 SGHRS and CDR2 YFSETQ come from the germline V gene. Trimming removed 2 bases from V and 9 bases from J; junction bases left unmatched: 19. This CDR3 has 18 residues. In nucleotides, the CDR3 is TGCGCCAGCAGCTTCTCTCCTCCGGGACAGGGGAGTACGCCGAGCTACACCTTC. This sequence encodes CASSFSPPGQGSTPSYTF.

This rearrangement joins TRBV5-1 to TRBJ2-1, with 7 bases fitting TRBD1. The germline V gene encodes CDR1 SGHRS and CDR2 YFSETQ. V was clipped by 4 bases and J by 4 bases; unmatched bases: 5. The CDR3 loop spans 14 amino acids. The CDR3, as DNA: TGCGCCAGCAGCGACAGGGACGGATACAATGAGCAGTTCTTC. Residues: CASSDRDGYNEQFF. Together with reference TRBV5-1 and TRBJ2-1, the CDR3 gives the full variable domain: KAGVTQTPRYLIKTRGQQVTLSCSPISGHRSVSWYQQTPGQGLQFLFEYFSETQRNKGNFPGRFSGRQFSNSRSEMNVSTLELGDSALYLCASSDRDGYNEQFFGPGTRLTVL.